In its sample, the clone carrying this TCR beta chain was seen once. This record comes from a study of technical replicates of blood from a few donors. V gave up 2 bases and J gave up 2 bases, with 13 bases separating them. Germline lookup yields CDR1 MNHEY and CDR2 SMNVEV (reference sequence). This CDR3 spans 15 amino acids. TCRdb keeps only in-frame clones here, not all; method: immunoSEQ multiplex PCR. The sample has under 90,000 clones, roughly 94% seen once. Sequencing was done on a sample of T cells isolated from PBMCs. The chain has TRBV27 and TRBJ2-7; D not certain. This clonotype originated in a human donor in good health. The CDR3 DNA reads TGTGCCAGCAGTTTAAGGTCTGGAGTCGCCTACGAGCAGTACTTC. This sequence encodes CASSLRSGVAYEQYF.